This T cell receptor beta chain was captured by sequencing in a study of blood T cell repertoires in COVID-19. The overall study: COVID-19 samples collected from the United States, Italy and Spain covered acute and convalescent phases. In each case, the material was cDNA or gDNA derived from T cells, B-cell-depleted T cells, or PBMCs.

The method was immunoSEQ multiplex PCR; TCRdb's version includes in-frame clones alone and lacks a portion of them. The sample contains about 220,000 clones, roughly 84% of which appear only once. The germline V gene has CDR1 LNHNV and CDR2 YYDKDF (reference sequence). The CDR3 length is 16 residues. With 4 bases clipped from V and 6 bases from J, the junction kept 10 bases outside the gene matches. Sequencing was performed on peripheral blood. This chain connects TRBV15 to TRBJ1-4; 8 bases fit TRBD1. This TCR was recovered from a woman aged 55-70 years who had recovered from COVID-19. CDR3 sequence reads: CATSTSFRGQDEKLFF. The CDR3 DNA is TGTGCCACCAGCACTTCCTTCAGGGGGCAAGATGAAAAACTGTTTTTT.